A single sample is the source of the 32 T cell receptor beta chains below, sequenced in a study of radiotherapy plus CTLA-4 blockade in lung cancer. Data came from immunoSEQ multiplex PCR; TCRdb stores just in-frame clones and leaves some out. This repertoire shows around 65,000 clones, approximately 80% found once; its top ten account for 4% to 5%. Here the sequenced sample was peripheral blood, taken from a patient treated with radiotherapy plus ipilimumab. The receptors here all came from a human donor with non-small cell lung cancer who had a complete response to radiotherapy plus ipilimumab.

This clone is a singleton in its sample. The chain carries TRBV4-2 and TRBJ2-3, with 10 bases lining up with TRBD2. V gave up 0 bases and J gave up 3 bases; unmatched junction bases: 6. Per germline, CDR1 LGHNA and CDR2 YNFKEQ. The CDR3 is 17 amino acids. CDR3 nucleotide sequence: TGTGCCAGCAGCCAAGAGCTAGCGGGGGTAGGAACAGATACGCAGTATTTT. Encoded protein: CASSQELAGVGTDTQYF.

In DNA, the CDR3 is TGTGCCAGCAGCCCAGGGGCCGGCGGAAACACCATATATTTT. Its protein is CASSPGAGGNTIYF. V usage is TRBV7-2 and J usage is TRBJ1-3; TRBD1 might be the D (6 bases). The germline V gene encodes CDR1 SGHTA and CDR2 FQGNSA. Trimming shortened V by 5 bases and J by 4 bases, and 12 bases separated the two germline ends. The CDR3 is made up of 14 amino acids.

This clone was observed once. The chain employs TRBV19 and TRBJ2-3; D is undetermined. Germline CDR1 and CDR2: LNHDA and SQIVND (reference sequence). Trimming removed 7 bases from V and 5 bases from J, with 13 bases in between. This CDR3 is built from 13 residues. CDR3 amino acids: CASTTDALDTQYF. The CDR3 DNA is TGTGCCAGTACCACCGATGCCCTAGATACGCAGTATTTT.

The sample holds a few counts of this clone. V usage is TRBV30 and J usage is TRBJ1-2; a possible D gene is TRBD1 (6 bases). Deletions cut 2 bases from V and 7 bases from J, with 11 bases between. Germline V CDR1 and CDR2: GTSNPN, SVGIG (reference sequence). This CDR3 contains 12 residues. CDR3 coding DNA: TGTGCCTGGAGTCTCCAGACAGGTGGCTACACCTTC. Its protein product is CAWSLQTGGYTF.

The chain has TRBV18 and TRBJ1-6; tentatively, D is TRBD1 (5 bases). The CDR3 spans 14 residues. V was trimmed by 3 bases and J by 8 bases, leaving 11 bases between them. Germline assignment: CDR1 KGHSH and CDR2 LQKENI. The CDR3 sequence: CASSPNLGDSPLHF. CDR3 bases: TGTGCCAGCTCACCTAACTTGGGGGATTCACCCCTCCACTTT.

V and J are TRBV7-2 and TRBJ1-4, with D possibly matching TRBD1 (5 bases). The CDR3 loop spans 18 amino acids. Trimming stripped 5 bases from V and 4 bases from J, with 23 bases between. The germline gives CDR1 SGHTA, CDR2 FQGNSA. The CDR3 reads CASSRGTSGVRGNEKLFF. CDR3 in DNA: TGTGCCAGCAGCCGGGGGACTAGCGGGGTCCGTGGTAATGAAAAACTGTTTTTT.

J is TRBJ2-5 and V is TRBV18; 9 bases are a match to TRBD1. J was trimmed by 5 bases and V by 3 bases; bases with no gene match: 4. This CDR3 is built from 14 residues. Germline V gene data show CDR1 as KGHSH and CDR2 as LQKENI. The CDR3 protein is CASSPDRGDETQYF. CDR3 nucleotide sequence: TGTGCCAGCTCACCCGACAGGGGGGATGAGACCCAGTACTTC.

The chain links TRBV7-9 to TRBJ2-3; D is unclear. V shed 0 bases and J shed 1 base, with 8 bases lying between them. The V gene's germline CDR1 is SEHNR and CDR2 FQNEAQ (reference sequence). This CDR3 comprises 15 residues. In DNA, the CDR3 is TGTGCCAGCAGCTTAGCGGGAAAACGCACAGATACGCAGTATTTT. Its translation is CASSLAGKRTDTQYF.

The chain couples TRBV30 to TRBJ1-2; TRBD1 matches 8 bases. Germline CDR1 reads GTSNPN; CDR2 reads SVGIG (reference sequence). Trimming took 1 base from V and 5 from J; bases not matched to a gene: 3. The CDR3 has 13 residues. The CDR3, as DNA: TGTGCCTGGAGTGACAGGGGGGATTATGGCTACACCTTC. It codes for CAWSDRGDYGYTF.

The rearrangement links TRBV5-1 to TRBJ2-5; TRBD2 matches 12 bases. With V trimmed by 3 bases and J by 1 base, 7 bases remained unmatched. The CDR3 extends over 17 amino acids. Germline CDR1 reads SGHRS; CDR2 reads YFSETQ. CDR3 sequence (DNA): TGCGCCAGCAGCTGGAGGACTAGCGGGATAACCCAAGAGACCCAGTACTTC. This encodes CASSWRTSGITQETQYF.

This chain uses TRBV7-8 with TRBJ2-7, with D perhaps matching TRBD1 (5 bases). Germline lookup yields CDR1 SGHVS and CDR2 FQNEAQ. The CDR3 sequence is 13 residues long. V lost 3 bases, J lost 3 bases, and 9 bases lay in between. DNA of the CDR3: TGTGCCAGCAGCTTCGACAGCGACTACGAGCAGTACTTC. Translating it yields CASSFDSDYEQYF.

The V gene is TRBV9, the J gene TRBJ1-3, with 7 bases matching TRBD1. V was pared by 7 bases and J by 0 bases, with 4 bases of the junction left unmatched. CDR3 size: 14 residues. From germline, CDR1 is SGDLS and CDR2 YYNGEE. Written as DNA, the CDR3 is TGTGCCAGCGGAGGACAGGTCTCTGGAAACACCATATATTTT. Its protein product is CASGGQVSGNTIYF.

The V gene is TRBV10-3, the J gene TRBJ2-1, with 8 bases matching TRBD1. With 0 bases clipped from V and 6 bases from J, the junction kept 4 bases outside the gene matches. Germline loops: CDR1 ENHRY, CDR2 SYGVKD. The CDR3 has 15 amino acids. For the CDR3, the DNA is TGTGCCATCAGTGAGTCAGGACAGGGTTCCAATGAGCAGTTCTTC. Amino acid sequence: CAISESGQGSNEQFF.

The chain employs TRBV5-1 and TRBJ1-1, with D possibly TRBD1 on 6 matching bases. V dropped 6 bases and J dropped 1 base, with 10 bases sitting between them. The CDR3 is made up of 13 amino acids. CDR1 is SGHRS and CDR2 is YFSETQ in the germline V gene. The chain's CDR3 is CASKLGQNTEAFF. In nucleotides, the CDR3 is TGCGCCAGCAAGCTGGGACAGAACACTGAAGCTTTCTTT.

The chain carries TRBV5-1 and TRBJ2-5, with D perhaps TRBD1 (6 bases). The V and J ends lost 3 bases and 2 bases respectively, with 14 bases between them. Germline CDR1 reads SGHRS; CDR2 reads YFSETQ. CDR3 size: 15 residues. The CDR3 spells CASSWGSGEQETQYF. The CDR3 region has the DNA TGCGCCAGCAGCTGGGGGTCAGGGGAACAAGAGACCCAGTACTTC.

The J gene is TRBJ2-3, the V gene TRBV7-2, with D unresolved. Germline assignment: CDR1 SGHTA and CDR2 FQGNSA. There are 15 residues in the CDR3. V dropped 1 base and J dropped 2 bases, with 10 bases sitting between them. The CDR3 nucleotides are TGTGCCAGCAGCTTAGGTCCGGAAAACACAGATACGCAGTATTTT. It encodes CASSLGPENTDTQYF.

The chain couples TRBV5-6 to TRBJ2-3; 9 bases line up with TRBD2. Germline CDR1 SGHDT, CDR2 YYEEEE. CDR3 size: 15 residues. V lost 2 bases, J lost 5 bases, and 6 bases stayed unmatched. The CDR3 region is CASSLLAGIEDTQYF. In DNA form, the CDR3 reads TGTGCCAGCAGCTTACTAGCGGGTATAGAAGATACGCAGTATTTT.

The chain is built from TRBV29-1 and TRBJ2-4, with TRBD2 matching over 8 bases. CDR3 size: 13 residues. Germline loops: CDR1 SQVTM, CDR2 ANQGSEA. J was trimmed by 1 base and V by 7 bases; bases with no gene match: 3. CDR3 sequence (DNA): TGCAGCGCCTCGGGGGGGGCCAAAAACATTCAGTACTTC. Its protein product is CSASGGAKNIQYF.

The chain combines TRBV11-2 with TRBJ2-3; D is possibly TRBD1 (5 bases). The CDR3 extends over 11 amino acids. Germline values: CDR1 SGHAT, CDR2 FQNNGV. The V and J ends lost 5 bases and 12 bases respectively, with 12 bases between them. The CDR3 loop is CASSPLGPQYF. In DNA form, the CDR3 reads TGTGCCAGCAGCCCCCTGGGGCCACAGTATTTT.

V and J are TRBV18 and TRBJ1-5; D ambiguous. V lost 2 bases and J 5 bases, leaving 16 bases between the germline ends. Germline CDR1 and CDR2: KGHSH and LQKENI. CDR3 length equals 16 residues. CDR3 loop: CASSPDSGRSHQPQHF. DNA for the CDR3: TGTGCCAGCTCACCAGACTCGGGGAGAAGTCATCAGCCCCAGCATTTT.

As DNA, the CDR3 is TGTGCCAGCAGCCCTCGGGGGAATCAGCCCCAGCATTTT. Protein sequence: CASSPRGNQPQHF. This chain joins TRBV13 and TRBJ1-5, with a possible D match to TRBD1 (5 bases). The CDR3 contains 13 residues. Germline lookup yields CDR1 PRHDT and CDR2 FYEKMQ (reference sequence). V was cut by 5 bases and J by 4 bases, with 9 bases left in between.

On this clone: The junction departs from the called germline gene at one end, perhaps through a read error. The chain couples TRBV7-7 to TRBJ2-1, with D perhaps being TRBD1 or TRBD2 (5 bases each). CDR3 length: 13 residues. Germline V lookup: CDR1 SSHAT, CDR2 FNYEAQ (reference sequence). The DNA of the CDR3 is TGTGCTAGCAGCGTCACCGGGACCCTAGAGCAGTTCTTC. It is translated as CASSVTGTLEQFF.

This chain uses TRBV11-3 with TRBJ1-4, with D possibly matching TRBD1 (5 bases). The V end lost 1 base, the J end lost 6 bases, and 12 bases lay between the germline ends. Germline V CDR1 and CDR2: SGHNT, YENEEA. This CDR3 has 15 amino acids. The CDR3 DNA reads TGTGCCAGCAGCTTAGGGCCAGGGCCCTATGAAAAACTGTTTTTT. It translates to CASSLGPGPYEKLFF.

The chain couples TRBV6-1 to TRBJ1-5, with 7 bases fitting TRBD1. This CDR3 is built from 16 residues. The germline CDR1 and CDR2 sequences are MNHNS and SASEGT. V lost 2 bases and J lost 6; bases outside the gene matches: 10. CDR3 protein: CASSELQGGAGQPQHF. The CDR3 DNA follows: TGTGCCAGCAGTGAACTCCAGGGGGGGGCGGGTCAGCCCCAGCATTTT.

This clone was recorded only once. This chain uses TRBV7-8 with TRBJ2-7, with D hard to call. In germline, CDR1 is SGHVS, CDR2 FQNEAQ. Trimming stripped 0 bases from V and 0 bases from J, with 6 bases between. The CDR3 sequence is 14 residues long. The CDR3 sequence is CASSLALNSYEQYF. Written as DNA, the CDR3 is TGTGCCAGCAGCTTAGCGCTCAACTCCTACGAGCAGTACTTC.

CDR3 nucleotide sequence: TGTGCCAGCAGCGACCCGGGAGAACAAGAGACCCAGTACTTC. Protein sequence: CASSDPGEQETQYF. This chain connects TRBV7-9 to TRBJ2-5, with TRBD2 as a possible D gene (6 bases). Deletions cut 5 bases from V and 2 bases from J, with 12 bases between. The CDR3 totals 14 residues. CDR1 is SEHNR, CDR2 FQNEAQ, per germline (reference sequence).

V gene TRBV25-1 combines with J gene TRBJ1-1; the D is unclear. Germline-derived CDR1 and CDR2 are MGHDK and SYGVNS. The CDR3 is 11 amino acids. The ends were cut back, 3 bases at V and 6 bases at J, with 5 bases in the middle. The CDR3 nucleotides read TGTGCCAGCAGTGACTGGGCTGAAGCTTTCTTT. As protein: CASSDWAEAFF.

In this sample, this clone turned up once. The chain carries TRBV2 and TRBJ2-2, with 12 bases identical to TRBD2. The CDR3 totals 15 residues. Germline CDR1 and CDR2: SNHLY and FYNNEI. V lost 5 bases and J lost 8; bases outside the gene matches: 6. CDR3 protein: CASSRLAGAGGELFF. CDR3 coding DNA: TGTGCCAGCAGTAGACTAGCGGGGGCCGGAGGGGAGCTGTTTTTT.

The rearrangement uses TRBV5-6 and TRBJ1-1; D is unresolved. The CDR3 sequence is 15 residues long. Germline CDR1 reads SGHDT; CDR2 reads YYEEEE. V shed 4 bases and J shed 1 base, with 14 bases lying between them. The CDR3 reads CASSPGPHPNTEAFF. CDR3 DNA: TGTGCCAGCAGCCCCGGCCCCCACCCGAACACTGAAGCTTTCTTT.

DNA for the CDR3: TGTGCCAGCACTATACAGGGCCTAAATAGCAATCAGCCCCAGCATTTT. Its translation is CASTIQGLNSNQPQHF. This chain links TRBV6-6 with TRBJ1-5, with D tentatively TRBD1 (6 bases). Between the trimmed V and J ends, which lost 7 bases and 0 bases, there was a span of 16 bases. The CDR3 consists of 16 residues. Germline-derived CDR1 and CDR2 are MNHNY and SVGAGI (reference sequence).

The chain is built from TRBV18 and TRBJ1-4; no clear D. CDR1 is KGHSH and CDR2 is LQKENI in the germline V gene. This CDR3 is built from 15 residues. Trimming removed 2 bases at V and 7 bases at J, with 14 bases between. The CDR3 reads CASSPYGKMGEKLFF. The CDR3 DNA is TGTGCCAGCTCACCATACGGGAAGATGGGTGAAAAACTGTTTTTT.

The chain carries TRBV28 and TRBJ1-2; no reliable D call. The CDR3 totals 13 residues. The germline gives CDR1 MDHEN, CDR2 SYDVKM. V shed 8 bases and J shed 1 base, with 11 bases lying between them. The CDR3 DNA follows: TGTGCCAGCCTTAACCCGATTAACTATGGCTACACCTTC. This sequence encodes CASLNPINYGYTF.